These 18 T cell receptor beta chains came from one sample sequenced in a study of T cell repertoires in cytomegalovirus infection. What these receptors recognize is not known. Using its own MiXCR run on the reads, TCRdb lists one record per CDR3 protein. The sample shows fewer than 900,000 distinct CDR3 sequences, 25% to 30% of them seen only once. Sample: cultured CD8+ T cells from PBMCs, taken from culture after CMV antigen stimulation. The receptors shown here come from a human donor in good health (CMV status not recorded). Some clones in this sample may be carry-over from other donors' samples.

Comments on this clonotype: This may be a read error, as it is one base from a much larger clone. DNA for the CDR3: TGTGCCAACAGCTTGGACGGATACAATCAGCCCCAGCATTTT. It yields the protein CANSLDGYNQPQHF. V usage is TRBV7-3 and J usage is TRBJ1-5; the D is unclear. Germline lookup yields CDR1 SGHTA and CDR2 FQGTGA. The CDR3 is made up of 14 amino acids.

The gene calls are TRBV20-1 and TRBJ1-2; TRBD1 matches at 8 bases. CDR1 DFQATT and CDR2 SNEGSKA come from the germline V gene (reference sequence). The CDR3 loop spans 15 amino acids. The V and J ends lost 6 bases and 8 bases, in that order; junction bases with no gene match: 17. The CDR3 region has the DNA TGCAGTGCAAGACTGATGGACAGGGCCCCCGACGGCTACACCTTC. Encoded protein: CSARLMDRAPDGYTF.

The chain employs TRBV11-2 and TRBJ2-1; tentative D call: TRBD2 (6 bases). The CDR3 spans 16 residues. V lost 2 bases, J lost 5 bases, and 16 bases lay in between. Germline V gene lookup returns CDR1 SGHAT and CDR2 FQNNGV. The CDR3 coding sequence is TGTGCCAGCAGCTTACGGGGGAGCCCACCGAACAATGAGCAGTTCTTC. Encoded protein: CASSLRGSPPNNEQFF.

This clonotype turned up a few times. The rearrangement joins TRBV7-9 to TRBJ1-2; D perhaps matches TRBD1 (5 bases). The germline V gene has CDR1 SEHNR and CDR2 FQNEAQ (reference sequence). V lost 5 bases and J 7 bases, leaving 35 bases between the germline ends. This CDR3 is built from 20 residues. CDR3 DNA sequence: TGTGCCAGCAGCACACATGTCAGGGTACCAAAGGTTGGAAGTTTGCCTGGCTACACCTTC. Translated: CASSTHVRVPKVGSLPGYTF.

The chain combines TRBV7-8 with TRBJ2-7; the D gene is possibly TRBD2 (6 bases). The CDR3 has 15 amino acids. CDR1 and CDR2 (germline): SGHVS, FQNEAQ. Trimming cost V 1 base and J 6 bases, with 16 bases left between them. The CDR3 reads CASSLDMLGSCEQYF. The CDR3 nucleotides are TGTGCCAGCAGCTTAGATATGCTCGGGAGTTGCGAGCAGTACTTC.

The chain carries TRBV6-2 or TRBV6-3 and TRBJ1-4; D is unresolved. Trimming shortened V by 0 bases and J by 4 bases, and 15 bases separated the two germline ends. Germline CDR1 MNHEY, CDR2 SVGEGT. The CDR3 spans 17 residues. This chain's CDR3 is CASSYSGVRRINEKLFF. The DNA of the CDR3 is TGTGCCAGCAGTTACTCTGGAGTACGGCGGATTAATGAAAAACTGTTTTTT.

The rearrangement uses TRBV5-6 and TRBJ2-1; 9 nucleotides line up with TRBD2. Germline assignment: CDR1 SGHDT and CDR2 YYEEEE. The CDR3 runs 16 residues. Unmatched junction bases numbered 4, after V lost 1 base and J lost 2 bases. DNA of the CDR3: TGTGCCAGCAGCTTGAAAGCGGGGGGCACCTACAATGAGCAGTTCTTC. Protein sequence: CASSLKAGGTYNEQFF.

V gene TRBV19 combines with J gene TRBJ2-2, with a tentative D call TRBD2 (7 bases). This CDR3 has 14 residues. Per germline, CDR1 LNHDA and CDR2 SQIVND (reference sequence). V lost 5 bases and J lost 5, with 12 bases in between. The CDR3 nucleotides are TGTGCCAGTAGTTGGGGGGGCCGGACCGGGGAGCTGTTTTTT. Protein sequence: CASSWGGRTGELFF.

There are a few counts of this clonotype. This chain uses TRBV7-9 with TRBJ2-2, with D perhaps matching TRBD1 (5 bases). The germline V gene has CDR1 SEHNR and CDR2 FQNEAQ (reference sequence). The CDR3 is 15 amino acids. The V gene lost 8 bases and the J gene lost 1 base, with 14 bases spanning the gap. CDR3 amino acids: CASGRGGLNTGELFF. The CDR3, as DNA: TGTGCCAGCGGAAGGGGCGGTCTGAACACCGGGGAGCTGTTTTTT.

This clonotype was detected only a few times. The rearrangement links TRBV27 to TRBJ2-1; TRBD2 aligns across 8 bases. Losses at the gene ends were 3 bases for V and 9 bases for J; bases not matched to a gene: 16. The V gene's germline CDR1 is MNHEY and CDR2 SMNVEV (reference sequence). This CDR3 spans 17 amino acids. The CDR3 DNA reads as TGTGCCAGCAGTTTTCTCCCCGGGGGGGACTTAACGAGTGAGCAGTTCTTC. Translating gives CASSFLPGGDLTSEQFF.

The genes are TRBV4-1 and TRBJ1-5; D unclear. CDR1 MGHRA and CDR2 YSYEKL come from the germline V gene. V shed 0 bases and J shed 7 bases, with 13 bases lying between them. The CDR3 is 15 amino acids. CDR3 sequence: CASSQEVTAGQPQHF. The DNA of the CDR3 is TGCGCCAGCAGCCAAGAAGTGACCGCGGGGCAGCCCCAGCATTTT.

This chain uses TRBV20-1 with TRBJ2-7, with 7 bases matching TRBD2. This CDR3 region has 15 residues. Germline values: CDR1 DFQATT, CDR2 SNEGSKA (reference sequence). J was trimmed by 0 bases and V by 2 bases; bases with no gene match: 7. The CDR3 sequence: CSARSRDYNSYEQYV. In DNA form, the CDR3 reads TGCAGTGCTAGAAGCCGGGACTACAACTCCTACGAGCAGTACGTC.

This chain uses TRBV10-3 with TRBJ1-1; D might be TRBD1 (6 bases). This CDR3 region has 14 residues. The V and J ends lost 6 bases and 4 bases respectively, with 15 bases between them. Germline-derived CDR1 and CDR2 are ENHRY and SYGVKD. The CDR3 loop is CAIRENRAGTEAFF. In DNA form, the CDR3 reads TGTGCCATCAGGGAGAACAGGGCCGGCACTGAAGCTTTCTTT.

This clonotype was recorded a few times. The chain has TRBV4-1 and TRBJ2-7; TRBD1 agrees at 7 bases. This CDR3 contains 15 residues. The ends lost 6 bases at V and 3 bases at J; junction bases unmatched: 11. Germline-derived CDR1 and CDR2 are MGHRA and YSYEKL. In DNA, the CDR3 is TGCGCCAGCAGAGAAAGGTCGGGACAGTTCTACGAGCAGTACTTC. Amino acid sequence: CASRERSGQFYEQYF.

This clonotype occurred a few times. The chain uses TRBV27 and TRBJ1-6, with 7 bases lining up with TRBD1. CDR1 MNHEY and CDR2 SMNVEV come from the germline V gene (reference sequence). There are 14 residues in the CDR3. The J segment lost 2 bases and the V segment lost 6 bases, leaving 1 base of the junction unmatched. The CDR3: CASRTGTYNSPLHF. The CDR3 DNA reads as TGTGCCAGCAGGACAGGGACCTATAATTCACCCCTCCACTTT.

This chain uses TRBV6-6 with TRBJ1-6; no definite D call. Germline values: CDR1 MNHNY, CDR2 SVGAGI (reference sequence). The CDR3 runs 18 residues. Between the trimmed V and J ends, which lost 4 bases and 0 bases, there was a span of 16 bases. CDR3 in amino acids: CASSSQWLRNSYNSPLHF. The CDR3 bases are TGTGCCAGCAGTTCCCAATGGTTGAGGAACTCCTATAATTCACCCCTCCACTTT.

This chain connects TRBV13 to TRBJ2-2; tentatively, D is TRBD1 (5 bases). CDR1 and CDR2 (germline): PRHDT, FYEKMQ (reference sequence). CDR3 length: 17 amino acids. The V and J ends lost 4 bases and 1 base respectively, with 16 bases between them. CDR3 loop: CASSYLTASRNTGELFF. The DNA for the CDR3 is TGTGCCAGCAGCTATCTGACAGCATCCCGGAACACCGGGGAGCTGTTTTTT.

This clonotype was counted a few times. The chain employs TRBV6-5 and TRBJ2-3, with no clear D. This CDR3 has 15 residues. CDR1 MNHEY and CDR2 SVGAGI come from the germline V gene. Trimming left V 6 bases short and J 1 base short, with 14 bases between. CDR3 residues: CASRRAGWGTDTQYF. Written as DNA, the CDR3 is TGTGCCAGCAGAAGGGCAGGCTGGGGCACAGATACGCAGTATTTT.